This T cell receptor (beta chain) was profiled in a study of neurological immune-mediated disorders. Study-level results: CDR3 amino acid sequences of expanded clones were not shared across subjects, a result suggesting private repertoires in all groups.

About this clonotype itself: Antigen: not known. An end of the junction differs from the germline gene, which may be a read error.

Germline CDR1 and CDR2: LGHDT and YNNKEL (reference sequence). This CDR3 is built from 16 residues. The unsorted libraries originated from 2 million PBMCs kept at -80 C. Synthesis of cDNA was carried out by template-switch 5'RACE. The reaction used 10-nucleotide random UMIs. From 15-18 subjects, over 170 million TCR-beta sequences were obtained in each sequencing run. TCRdb used MiXCR to reprocess the 5' RACE reads, holding one entry per CDR3 protein. Here the sample spans about 35,000 distinct CDR3 sequences, 3.5% to 4% being singletons. This rearrangement joins TRBV3-1 to TRBJ1-6; D not certain. This receptor was obtained from a man aged 30 to 39 with multiple sclerosis. The specimen sequenced was PBMCs. This CDR3 reads CASSQDHPNSGSPLNF. Written as DNA, the CDR3 is TGTGCCAGCAGCCAAGATCATCCGAATTCCGGTTCACCCCTCAACTTT.